A single sample is the source of the 14 T cell receptor beta chains below, sequenced in a study of shared clonotypes between healthy human individuals. Naive CD8 isolation took CD45RO-negative cells positively selected for CCR7 and excluded terminally differentiated effector memory CD45RA+ cells. Profiling relied on immunoSEQ multiplex PCR, and the TCRdb table lists in-frame clones only, not all of them. The sample shows about 600,000 clones, about 98% of them seen only once. Specimen: naive CD8+ T cells sorted from blood. These receptors came from a man aged 25-45 years in good health.

V and J are TRBV7-8 and TRBJ2-7; 9 nucleotides align to TRBD1. V trimming: 5 bases; J trimming: 1 base; junction bases outside the gene matches: 3. CDR1 is SGHVS and CDR2 is FQNEAQ in the germline V gene. This CDR3 is 14 amino acids long. The CDR3 loop reads CASSGGQGSYEQYF. For the CDR3, the DNA is TGTGCCAGCAGCGGGGGACAGGGTTCCTACGAGCAGTACTTC.

CDR3 sequence (DNA): TGTGCCAGTAGCATGGGGCTAGCGCGAAGGTCGTCCTACAATGAGCAGTTCTTC. The encoded protein is CASSMGLARRSSYNEQFF. The genes are TRBV19 and TRBJ2-1, with D possibly matching TRBD2 (6 bases). Germline V CDR1 and CDR2: LNHDA, SQIVND (reference sequence). V was cut by 6 bases and J by 1 base, with 22 bases left in between. The CDR3 totals 18 residues.

The chain uses TRBV11-3 and TRBJ2-7, with D possibly being TRBD1 (7 bases). The V gene lost 5 bases and the J gene lost 9 bases, with 32 bases spanning the gap. The CDR3 runs to 18 residues. Germline lookup yields CDR1 SGHNT and CDR2 YENEEA. Here the CDR3 DNA reads TGTGCCAGCAGCGCGGGACAGAGGGTTGGACTGGGCTACGATGGGCAGTACTTC. Translating it yields CASSAGQRVGLGYDGQYF.

The chain combines TRBV11-1 with TRBJ2-7; 11 bases match TRBD2. The CDR3 sequence is 16 residues long. V was clipped by 5 bases and J by 2 bases; unmatched bases: 8. Germline V gene sequence: CDR1 SGHAT, CDR2 FQDESV (reference sequence). CDR3 sequence: CASSEGLAGYTYEQYF. The CDR3 nucleotides read TGTGCCAGCAGCGAAGGACTAGCGGGCTACACCTACGAGCAGTACTTC.

The V gene is TRBV7-9, the J gene TRBJ2-7; 7 bases align to TRBD2. Trimming took 5 bases from V and 1 from J; bases not matched to a gene: 8. CDR3 length: 15 residues. Germline V gene data show CDR1 as SEHNR and CDR2 as FQNEAQ (reference sequence). For the CDR3, the DNA is TGTGCCAGCAGCCCCCGGCTAGCGGCATCCTACGAGCAGTACTTC. Amino acid sequence: CASSPRLAASYEQYF.

This chain uses TRBV7-9 with TRBJ2-7; D remains ambiguous. CDR3 size: 13 residues. V shed 4 bases and J shed 7 bases, with 14 bases lying between them. Germline V gene data show CDR1 as SEHNR and CDR2 as FQNEAQ (reference sequence). The CDR3 DNA follows: TGTGCCAGCAGCTCCCGCCTGAATTTTGAGCAGTACTTC. Protein: CASSSRLNFEQYF.

The CDR3 region is CASSQDNRLAIYNEQFF. In DNA, the CDR3 is TGCGCCAGCAGCCAAGATAATCGACTAGCAATATACAATGAGCAGTTCTTC. This chain links TRBV4-3 with TRBJ2-1; 7 nucleotides match TRBD2. Losses at the gene ends were 0 bases for V and 4 bases for J; bases not matched to a gene: 9. The CDR3 runs to 17 residues. CDR1 and CDR2 (germline): LGHNA, YSLEER.

The chain uses TRBV27 and TRBJ2-3; 13 nucleotides agree with TRBD2. The germline gives CDR1 MNHEY, CDR2 SMNVEV (reference sequence). Unmatched junction bases numbered 5, after V lost 5 bases and J lost 6 bases. This CDR3 has 15 residues. The CDR3 sequence: CASSPPTSGRDTQYF. CDR3 coding DNA: TGTGCCAGCAGTCCCCCGACTAGCGGGAGGGATACGCAGTATTTT.

This chain joins TRBV10-3 and TRBJ1-1; 7 bases line up with TRBD1. V was pared by 6 bases and J by 3 bases, with 7 bases of the junction left unmatched. This CDR3 spans 14 amino acids. Germline V lookup: CDR1 ENHRY, CDR2 SYGVKD. CDR3 nucleotides: TGTGCCATCAGAAACTCACAGGGGCACACTGAAGCTTTCTTT. It yields the protein CAIRNSQGHTEAFF.

The J gene is TRBJ2-1, the V gene TRBV27; 9 positions match TRBD1. V was clipped by 7 bases and J by 6 bases; unmatched bases: 10. This CDR3 is 15 amino acids long. Germline V CDR1 and CDR2: MNHEY, SMNVEV (reference sequence). CDR3 region: CASNKPGQGLNEQFF. The DNA of the CDR3 is TGTGCCAGCAACAAACCGGGACAGGGTCTCAATGAGCAGTTCTTC.

This clone came up once. The V and J genes are TRBV28 and TRBJ2-7; D call uncertain. V gave up 7 bases and J gave up 3 bases, with 10 bases separating them. This CDR3 is built from 12 residues. Looked up from germline, CDR1 is MDHEN and CDR2 is SYDVKM. The CDR3 sequence: CASTRADYEQYF. The CDR3 nucleotides are TGTGCCAGCACTAGGGCAGACTACGAGCAGTACTTC.

The chain uses TRBV29-1 and TRBJ2-7; D might be TRBD1 (6 bases). V lost 3 bases and J 4 bases, leaving 16 bases between the germline ends. This CDR3 spans 14 amino acids. CDR1 and CDR2 from the germline V gene are SQVTM and ANQGSEA. CDR3 coding DNA: TGCAGCGTTGACACCAGCCAAGGGGGTTACGAGCAGTACTTC. Translated, it gives CSVDTSQGGYEQYF.

The V gene is TRBV9, the J gene TRBJ2-1; 10 nucleotides line up with TRBD2. Germline V CDR1 and CDR2: SGDLS, YYNGEE. J was trimmed by 5 bases and V by 3 bases; bases with no gene match: 8. This CDR3 region has 16 residues. Here the CDR3 reads CASSERGTSVNNEQFF. CDR3 DNA: TGTGCCAGCAGCGAGCGGGGGACTAGCGTTAACAATGAGCAGTTCTTC.

The rearrangement joins TRBV4-1 to TRBJ2-5; 9 bases match TRBD1. The CDR3 has 14 amino acids. The germline CDR1 and CDR2 sequences are MGHRA and YSYEKL. Germline trimming cut 5 bases from V and 4 bases from J; bases unmatched to any gene: 5. CDR3 in DNA: TGCGCCAGCAGCTCCACAGGGGGCGGAGAGACCCAGTACTTC. Residues: CASSSTGGGETQYF.